The clone carrying this T cell receptor beta chain was seen many times. This sample is part of a study of CD8+CD57+ T cells in acquired aplastic anemia. CD8+CD57+ cell expansion, shown by flow cytometry, had occurred in the patients selected for sequencing. From germline, CDR1 is LNHNV and CDR2 YYDKDF (reference sequence). CDR3 length: 12 amino acids. The ends were cut back, 1 base at V and 11 bases at J, with 11 bases in the middle. The use of genomic DNA as template underpinned the TCR beta VDJ and CDR3 profiling. TCRdb itself ran the reads through MiXCR, one entry per CDR3 protein. The data show 200,000 to 250,000 distinct CDR3 sequences, under 55% seen once.

The TCR was taken from a human donor with aplastic anemia. This chain connects TRBV15 to TRBJ1-1; tentative D call: TRBD1 (6 bases). Sequences were obtained from sorted CD4+, CD8+, or CD8+CD57+ T cells (not recorded which) from PBMCs. DNA for the CDR3: TGTGCCACCAGCAGAGTGACAGGCGATGCTTTCTTT. Its protein product is CATSRVTGDAFF.